This entry lists 22 T cell receptor beta chains sequenced from one sample in a study of regulatory T cells in long-lasting Graves disease. Assembly of TCR beta libraries relied on iRepertoire HTBI primers together with Arm-PCR of CDR3 regions. TCRdb re-analysed the multiplex PCR reads in MiXCR, keeping a single row per CDR3 protein. The data contain around 250,000 distinct CDR3 sequences, 15% to 20% of them seen just once; the ten biggest clones take up 13% to 15%. Time point of the sample: newly diagnosed GD, antithyroid drugs for less than 3 months. Making the TCR library involved RNA that had been extracted from PBMCs. The same specimen was also included in a second study, on T cells in Graves' hyperthyroidism and ophthalmopathy.

The sequencing used peripheral blood mononuclear cells (PBMCs), collected at new diagnosis, from a patient treated with antithyroid drugs. All receptors come from a woman younger than 45 with Graves disease.

In its sample, this clonotype was seen many times. This sequence joins TRBV5-5 and TRBJ1-4; D gene ambiguous. The CDR3 is 15 amino acids. V was cut by 0 bases and J by 2 bases, with 8 bases left in between. Germline-derived CDR1 and CDR2 are SGHKS and YYEKEE (reference sequence). The CDR3 loop reads CASSLDGRTNEKLFF. CDR3 nucleotide sequence: TGTGCCAGCAGCTTGGATGGGAGGACTAATGAAAAACTGTTTTTT.

This clonotype appeared many times. The CDR3 is CASSPGTGLYEAFF. In DNA, the CDR3 is TGTGCCAGCAGCCCCGGGACAGGCCTCTATGAAGCTTTCTTT. The V gene is TRBV11-2, the J gene TRBJ1-1; TRBD1 matches 8 bases. Trimming removed 5 bases from V and 7 bases from J; junction bases left unmatched: 9. This CDR3 is 14 amino acids long. Germline V gene lookup returns CDR1 SGHAT and CDR2 FQNNGV.

This clonotype came up a few times. V is TRBV9 and J is TRBJ2-1; either TRBD1 or TRBD2 may supply D (6 bases each). V lost 4 bases, J lost 7 bases, and 21 bases lay in between. The CDR3 contains 16 residues. The germline gives CDR1 SGDLS, CDR2 YYNGEE. CDR3 bases: TGTGCCAGCAGCCCACCCCCGGGGGCCACAAGGAATGAGCAGTTCTTC. Its translation is CASSPPPGATRNEQFF.

As for this clonotype: A much larger clonotype is one base distant, so this may be a read error. J is TRBJ1-4 and V is TRBV6-1; a weak D match, TRBD1 (5 bases). The CDR3 length is 13 residues. V lost 7 bases to trimming and J lost 7 bases, with 13 bases between them. Germline assignment: CDR1 MNHNS and CDR2 SASEGT. CDR3 coding DNA: TGTGCCAGCAACCGGGACGGTGCTGAAAAACTGTTTTTT. It translates to CASNRDGAEKLFF.

This clonotype was seen ten or more times. V is TRBV27 and J is TRBJ1-2; D ambiguous. Germline V gives CDR1 MNHEY, CDR2 SMNVEV (reference sequence). The CDR3 loop spans 14 amino acids. V was clipped by 0 bases and J by 7 bases, with 12 bases between them. CDR3 sequence: CASSLSSRFPGYTF. Written as DNA, the CDR3 is TGTGCCAGCAGTTTATCATCGCGGTTCCCTGGCTACACCTTC.

This clonotype was seen ten or more times. The chain recombines TRBV20-1 with TRBJ2-3; TRBD2 matches 13 bases. V trimming: 3 bases; J trimming: 2 bases; junction bases outside the gene matches: 5. The germline gives CDR1 DFQATT, CDR2 SNEGSKA (reference sequence). The CDR3 covers 16 residues. The CDR3 DNA sequence: TGCAGTGCTAGGGTGGGACTAGCGGGGCCCACAGATACGCAGTATTTT. Residues: CSARVGLAGPTDTQYF.

This clonotype was recorded at least ten times. This sequence joins TRBV7-9 and TRBJ2-1, with D possibly matching TRBD2 (6 bases). CDR1 SEHNR and CDR2 FQNEAQ come from the germline V gene (reference sequence). This CDR3 contains 16 residues. The V and J ends lost 5 bases and 7 bases respectively, with 21 bases between them. The CDR3 region has the DNA TGTGCCAGCAGCCTATGGGGCGAAGCTGGAGGGAATGAGCAGTTCTTC. It is translated as CASSLWGEAGGNEQFF.

This clonotype was seen more than once but under ten times. The chain recombines TRBV19 with TRBJ1-2; D gene ambiguous. Germline values: CDR1 LNHDA, CDR2 SQIVND (reference sequence). This CDR3 comprises 13 residues. The V gene lost 6 bases and the J gene lost 2 bases, with 10 bases spanning the gap. DNA of the CDR3: TGTGCCAGTAGGAATCGGTACAACTATGGCTACACCTTC. Protein product: CASRNRYNYGYTF.

The chain has TRBV6-1 and TRBJ1-4, with 8 bases aligning to TRBD1. This CDR3 comprises 14 residues. Germline V CDR1 and CDR2: MNHNS, SASEGT. Trimming took 5 bases from V and 7 from J; bases not matched to a gene: 6. CDR3 protein: CASSQDRVAEKLFF. In nucleotides, the CDR3 is TGTGCCAGCAGTCAGGACAGGGTGGCTGAAAAACTGTTTTTT.

This clonotype was found many times. This chain joins TRBV11-1 and TRBJ1-6, with D possibly being TRBD1 (6 bases). The CDR3 totals 13 residues. Germline V lookup: CDR1 SGHAT, CDR2 FQDESV (reference sequence). V was cut by 3 bases and J by 7 bases, with 7 bases left in between. CDR3 bases: TGTGCCAGCAGCTTCACAGGGAATTCACCCCTCCACTTT. This encodes CASSFTGNSPLHF.

In its sample, this clonotype was seen many times. CDR3 in amino acids: CASSQAGLGYTF. CDR3 DNA sequence: TGTGCCAGCAGTCAAGCGGGGCTCGGCTACACCTTC. The chain is built from TRBV27 and TRBJ1-2, with D tentatively TRBD1 (5 bases). CDR3 length: 12 amino acids. Trimming stripped 5 bases from V and 8 bases from J, with 12 bases between. Germline-derived CDR1 and CDR2 are MNHEY and SMNVEV (reference sequence).

Turning to this clonotype: A much larger clone differs by one base, so this may be a read error. The chain has TRBV12-3 or TRBV12-4 and TRBJ1-2, with 7 positions matching TRBD1. V dropped 6 bases and J dropped 4; count of bases not matched to a gene: 11. The length of the CDR3 is 15 residues. CDR3 sequence: CASSPGTVWGYGYTF. CDR3 DNA: TGTGCCAGCAGCCCCGGGACAGTTTGGGGCTATGGCTACACCTTC.

At least ten counts were recorded for this clonotype. V is TRBV6-1 and J is TRBJ2-1; possibly TRBD1 or TRBD2 for D (5 bases each). V was shortened by 3 bases and J by 6 bases, with 15 bases between the two germline ends. The CDR3 sequence is 15 residues long. Germline CDR1 reads MNHNS; CDR2 reads SASEGT. CDR3 region: CASSDPGPHPNEQFF. The DNA of the CDR3 is TGTGCCAGCAGTGACCCGGGACCACATCCCAATGAGCAGTTCTTC.

This clonotype was seen many times. The chain combines TRBV7-2 with TRBJ2-7, with D possibly matching TRBD1 (6 bases). The CDR3 covers 14 residues. Germline V lookup: CDR1 SGHTA, CDR2 FQGNSA. The germline V and J ends were trimmed by 4 bases and 3 bases, with 13 bases remaining between them. CDR3 in DNA: TGTGCCAGCAGCTACGCCACAGGGTACTACGAGCAGTACTTC. It specifies CASSYATGYYEQYF.

This clonotype was seen repeatedly, ten times or more. The V and J genes are TRBV2 and TRBJ1-4, with unresolved D. From germline, CDR1 is SNHLY and CDR2 FYNNEI. Trimming pared 7 bases from V and 5 bases from J, leaving 17 bases between. The CDR3 is 15 amino acids. The CDR3 DNA sequence: TGTGCCAGCATCCCAGAGGGCACTAGAAATGAAAAACTGTTTTTT. Amino acids: CASIPEGTRNEKLFF.

This clonotype was counted many times. The rearrangement uses TRBV5-1 and TRBJ2-3; possibly TRBD2 for D (5 bases). CDR3 length: 15 residues. V dropped 3 bases and J dropped 3 bases, with 14 bases sitting between them. Germline values: CDR1 SGHRS, CDR2 YFSETQ. The CDR3 is CASSSGFVGTDTQYF. CDR3 in DNA: TGCGCCAGCAGCTCGGGATTCGTGGGGACAGATACGCAGTATTTT.

This clonotype has at least ten counts. This rearrangement joins TRBV20-1 to TRBJ2-3, with a possible D match to TRBD2 (7 bases). In germline, CDR1 is DFQATT, CDR2 SNEGSKA (reference sequence). V was clipped by 0 bases and J by 0 bases, with 16 bases between them. The CDR3 has 17 amino acids. This CDR3 reads CSARDPRGGTSTDTQYF. DNA of the CDR3: TGCAGTGCTAGAGACCCGAGGGGGGGGACTAGCACAGATACGCAGTATTTT.

This clonotype was recorded at least ten times. V is TRBV5-1 and J is TRBJ2-7; D call uncertain. Trimming took off 4 bases at V and 2 bases at J, with 10 bases between the two ends. Germline CDR1 is SGHRS and CDR2 is YFSETQ. This CDR3 has 13 residues. CDR3: CASSKTPTYEQYF. The CDR3 DNA sequence: TGCGCCAGCAGCAAGACTCCGACCTACGAGCAGTACTTC.

In its sample, this clonotype was seen a few times. The chain recombines TRBV6-2 or TRBV6-3 with TRBJ2-7, with D possibly TRBD1 on 6 matching bases. There are 13 residues in the CDR3. The ends were cut back, 5 bases at V and 3 bases at J, with 11 bases in the middle. The germline V gene encodes CDR1 MNHEY and CDR2 SVGEGT. The CDR3 is CASSPRDIYEQYF. DNA for the CDR3: TGTGCCAGCAGTCCCCGGGACATCTACGAGCAGTACTTC.

This clonotype appeared a few times. The genes are TRBV10-1 and TRBJ1-3, with no clear D. This CDR3 region has 13 residues. Trimming cost V 6 bases and J 3 bases, with 9 bases left between them. Germline CDR1 WNHNN, CDR2 SYGVQD (reference sequence). CDR3 DNA sequence: TGCGCCAGCAGGGAGACAAATGGAAACACCATATATTTT. It codes for CASRETNGNTIYF.

This clonotype was recorded at least ten times. The gene calls are TRBV12-3 or TRBV12-4 and TRBJ2-1, with TRBD2 as a possible D gene (7 bases). The CDR3 is 14 amino acids. Trimming removed 4 bases from V and 7 bases from J, with 14 bases in between. CDR3: CASSSGRGGNEQFF. In DNA, the CDR3 is TGTGCCAGCAGTTCAGGGAGGGGGGGGAATGAGCAGTTCTTC.

The table lists this clonotype with many counts. The chain links TRBV7-2 to TRBJ2-6; D not resolved. Germline CDR1 and CDR2: SGHTA and FQGNSA. CDR3 length equals 17 residues. V was pared by 0 bases and J by 0 bases, with 9 bases between. The CDR3 DNA is TGTGCCAGCAGCTTAGCGTTGGGGAACTCTGGGGCCAACGTCCTGACTTTC. Its protein product is CASSLALGNSGANVLTF.